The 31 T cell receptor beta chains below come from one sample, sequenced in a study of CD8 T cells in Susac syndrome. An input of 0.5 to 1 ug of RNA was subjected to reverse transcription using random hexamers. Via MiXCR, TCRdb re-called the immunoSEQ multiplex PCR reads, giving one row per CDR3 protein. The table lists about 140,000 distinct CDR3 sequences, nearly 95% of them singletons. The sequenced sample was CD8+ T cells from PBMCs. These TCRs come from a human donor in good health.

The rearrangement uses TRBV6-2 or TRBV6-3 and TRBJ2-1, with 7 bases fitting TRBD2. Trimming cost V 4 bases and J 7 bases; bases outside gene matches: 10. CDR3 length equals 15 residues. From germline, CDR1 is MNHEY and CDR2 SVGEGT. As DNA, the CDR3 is TGTGCCAGCAGTTCCCTAGGCGGGAGTACGAATGAGCAGTTCTTC. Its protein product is CASSSLGGSTNEQFF.

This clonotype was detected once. The CDR3 DNA reads TGCGCCAGCAGCCCCGGACAGGCTAACTATGGCTACACCTTC. Its protein is CASSPGQANYGYTF. The rearrangement joins TRBV4-3 to TRBJ1-2; 7 nucleotides align to TRBD1. The CDR3 runs 14 residues. The germline gives CDR1 LGHNA, CDR2 YSLEER. The V segment lost 4 bases and the J segment 0 bases; nucleotides outside the gene matches: 2.

For the CDR3, the DNA is TGTGCCAGCAGCGATCGATCAAGCGGGGGTAGCACAGATACGCAGTATTTT. This gives the protein CASSDRSSGGSTDTQYF. The chain uses TRBV9 and TRBJ2-3; 8 bases map to TRBD2. CDR1 is SGDLS and CDR2 is YYNGEE in the germline V gene. With 3 bases clipped from V and 0 bases from J, the junction kept 9 bases outside the gene matches. The CDR3 runs 17 residues.

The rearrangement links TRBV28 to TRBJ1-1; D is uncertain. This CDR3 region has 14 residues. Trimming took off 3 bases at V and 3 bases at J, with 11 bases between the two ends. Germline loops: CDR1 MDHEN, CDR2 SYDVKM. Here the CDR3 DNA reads TGTGCCAGCAGTTTCCCGGACGGATACACTGAAGCTTTCTTT. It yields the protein CASSFPDGYTEAFF.

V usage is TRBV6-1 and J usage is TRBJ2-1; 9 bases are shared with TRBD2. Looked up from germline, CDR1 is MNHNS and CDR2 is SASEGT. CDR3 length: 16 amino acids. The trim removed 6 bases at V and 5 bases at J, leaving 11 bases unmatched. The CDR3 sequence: CASRVTGLAGNNEQFF. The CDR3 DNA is TGTGCCAGCAGAGTTACGGGTCTAGCGGGGAACAATGAGCAGTTCTTC.

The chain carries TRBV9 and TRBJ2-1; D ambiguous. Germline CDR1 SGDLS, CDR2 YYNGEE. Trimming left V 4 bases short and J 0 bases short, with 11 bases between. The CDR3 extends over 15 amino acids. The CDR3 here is CASSPSSGSYNEQFF. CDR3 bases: TGTGCCAGCAGCCCCTCCTCAGGCTCCTACAATGAGCAGTTCTTC.

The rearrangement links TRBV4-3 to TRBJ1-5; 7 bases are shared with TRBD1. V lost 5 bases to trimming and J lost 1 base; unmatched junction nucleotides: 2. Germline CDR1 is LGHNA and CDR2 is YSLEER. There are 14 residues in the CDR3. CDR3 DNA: TGCGCCAGCAGCGACAGGGACAGCAATCAGCCCCAGCATTTT. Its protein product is CASSDRDSNQPQHF.

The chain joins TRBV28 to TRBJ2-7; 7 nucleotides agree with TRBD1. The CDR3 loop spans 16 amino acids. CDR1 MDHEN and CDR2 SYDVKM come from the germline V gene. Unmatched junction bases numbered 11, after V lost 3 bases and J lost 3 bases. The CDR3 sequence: CASSFYLGWDSYEQYF. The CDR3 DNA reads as TGTGCCAGCAGTTTTTACCTCGGGTGGGACAGCTACGAGCAGTACTTC.

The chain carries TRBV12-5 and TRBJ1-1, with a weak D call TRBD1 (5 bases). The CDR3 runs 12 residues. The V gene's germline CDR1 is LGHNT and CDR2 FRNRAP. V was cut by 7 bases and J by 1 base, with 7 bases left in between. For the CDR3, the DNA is TGTGCTAGTGCCCAGGGGAACACTGAAGCTTTCTTT. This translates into CASAQGNTEAFF.

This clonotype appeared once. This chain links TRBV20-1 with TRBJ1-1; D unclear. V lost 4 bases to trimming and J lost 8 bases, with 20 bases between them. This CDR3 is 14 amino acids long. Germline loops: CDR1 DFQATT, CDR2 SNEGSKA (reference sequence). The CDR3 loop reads CSAIGRHDAIEAFF. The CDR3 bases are TGCAGTGCTATAGGACGACACGACGCTATAGAAGCTTTCTTT.

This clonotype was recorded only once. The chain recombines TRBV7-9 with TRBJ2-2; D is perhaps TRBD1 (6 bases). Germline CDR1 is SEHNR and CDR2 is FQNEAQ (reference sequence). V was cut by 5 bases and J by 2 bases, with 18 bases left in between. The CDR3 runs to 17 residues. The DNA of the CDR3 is TGTGCCAGCAGCCCATATACAGGGCGGCCTAACACCGGGGAGCTGTTTTTT. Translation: CASSPYTGRPNTGELFF.

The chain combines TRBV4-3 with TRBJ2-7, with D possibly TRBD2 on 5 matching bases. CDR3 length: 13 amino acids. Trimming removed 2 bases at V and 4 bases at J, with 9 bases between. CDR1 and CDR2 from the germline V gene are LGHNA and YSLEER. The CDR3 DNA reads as TGCGCCAGCAGCCAACGGCCGGGGTACGAGCAGTACTTC. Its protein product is CASSQRPGYEQYF.

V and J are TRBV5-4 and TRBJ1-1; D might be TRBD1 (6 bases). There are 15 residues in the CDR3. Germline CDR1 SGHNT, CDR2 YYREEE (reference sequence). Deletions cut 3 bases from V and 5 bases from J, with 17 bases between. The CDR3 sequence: CASSYTGLGWTEAFF. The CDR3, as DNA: TGTGCCAGCAGCTACACAGGGTTAGGATGGACTGAAGCTTTCTTT.

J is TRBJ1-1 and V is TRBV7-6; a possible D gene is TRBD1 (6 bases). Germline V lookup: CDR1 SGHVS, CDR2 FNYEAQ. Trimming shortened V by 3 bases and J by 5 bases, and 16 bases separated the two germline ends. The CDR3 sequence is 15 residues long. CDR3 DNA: TGTGCCAGCAGCTTTGGGAGGGGGGCGAGGACTGAAGCTTTCTTT. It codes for CASSFGRGARTEAFF.

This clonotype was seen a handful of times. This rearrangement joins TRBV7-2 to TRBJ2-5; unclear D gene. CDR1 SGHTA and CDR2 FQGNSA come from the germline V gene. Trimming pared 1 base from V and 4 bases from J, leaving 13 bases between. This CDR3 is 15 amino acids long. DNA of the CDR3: TGTGCCAGCAGCTTAGAACGCTGGGGATCAGAGACCCAGTACTTC. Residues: CASSLERWGSETQYF.

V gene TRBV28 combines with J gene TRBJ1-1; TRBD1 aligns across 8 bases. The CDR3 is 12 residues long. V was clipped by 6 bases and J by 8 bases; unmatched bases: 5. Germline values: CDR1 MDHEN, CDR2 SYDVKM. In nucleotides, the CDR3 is TGTGCCAGCAGATTCCAGGGGGCAGAAGCTTTCTTT. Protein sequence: CASRFQGAEAFF.

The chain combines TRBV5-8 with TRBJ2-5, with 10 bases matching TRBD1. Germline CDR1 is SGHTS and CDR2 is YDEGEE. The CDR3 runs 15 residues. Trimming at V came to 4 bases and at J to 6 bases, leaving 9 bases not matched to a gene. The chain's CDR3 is CASSPDRGPLQTQYF. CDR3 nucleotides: TGTGCCAGCAGCCCCGACAGGGGGCCCCTTCAGACCCAGTACTTC.

The CDR3 DNA reads TGTGCCACCAGTGATTTGATATCAATGAGTGAGCAGTTCTTC. As protein: CATSDLISMSEQFF. The rearrangement uses TRBV24-1 and TRBJ2-1; D not certain. There are 14 residues in the CDR3. The V end lost 0 bases, the J end lost 9 bases, and 11 bases lay between the germline ends. The germline CDR1 and CDR2 sequences are KGHDR and SFDVKD.

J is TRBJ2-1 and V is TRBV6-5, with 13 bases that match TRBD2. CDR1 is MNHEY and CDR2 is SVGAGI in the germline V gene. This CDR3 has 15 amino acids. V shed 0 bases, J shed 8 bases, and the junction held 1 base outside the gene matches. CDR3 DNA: TGTGCCAGCAGTTACTCGGGACTAGCGGGGCATGAGCAGTTCTTC. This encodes CASSYSGLAGHEQFF.

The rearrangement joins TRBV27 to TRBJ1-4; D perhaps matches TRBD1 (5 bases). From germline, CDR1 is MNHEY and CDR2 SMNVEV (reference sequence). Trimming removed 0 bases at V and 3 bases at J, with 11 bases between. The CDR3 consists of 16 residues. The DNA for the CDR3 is TGTGCCAGCAGTTTATCGGGGGAAGGAGCTAATGAAAAACTGTTTTTT. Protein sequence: CASSLSGEGANEKLFF.

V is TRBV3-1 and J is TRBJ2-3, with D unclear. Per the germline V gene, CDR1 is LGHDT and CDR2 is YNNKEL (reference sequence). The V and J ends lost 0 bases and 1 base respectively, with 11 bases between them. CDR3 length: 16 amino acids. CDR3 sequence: CASSQDGELGTDTQYF. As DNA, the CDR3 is TGTGCCAGCAGCCAAGATGGCGAGCTGGGCACAGATACGCAGTATTTT.

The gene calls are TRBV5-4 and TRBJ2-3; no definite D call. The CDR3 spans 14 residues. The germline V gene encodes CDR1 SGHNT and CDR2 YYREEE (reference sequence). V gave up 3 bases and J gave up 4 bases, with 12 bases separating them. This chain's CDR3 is CASSWTVAADTQYF. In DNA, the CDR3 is TGTGCCAGCAGCTGGACCGTTGCCGCAGATACGCAGTATTTT. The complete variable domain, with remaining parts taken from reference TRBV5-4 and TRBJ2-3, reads ETGVTQSPTHLIKTRGQQVTLRCSSQSGHNTVSWYQQALGQGPQFIFQYYREEENGRGNFPPRFSGLQFPNYSSELNVNALELDDSALYLCASSWTVAADTQYFGPGTRLTVL.

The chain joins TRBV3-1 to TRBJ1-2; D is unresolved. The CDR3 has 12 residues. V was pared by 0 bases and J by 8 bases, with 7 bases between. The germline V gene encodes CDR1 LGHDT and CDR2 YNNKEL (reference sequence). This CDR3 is CASSQDSYGYTF. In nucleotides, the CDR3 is TGTGCCAGCAGCCAAGACTCATACGGCTACACCTTC.

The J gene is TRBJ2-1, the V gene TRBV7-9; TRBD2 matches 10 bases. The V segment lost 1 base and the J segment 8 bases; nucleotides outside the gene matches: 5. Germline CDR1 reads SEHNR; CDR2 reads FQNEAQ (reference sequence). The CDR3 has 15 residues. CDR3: CASSLVLAGVDEQFF. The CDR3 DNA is TGTGCCAGCAGCTTAGTCCTAGCGGGAGTGGATGAGCAGTTCTTC.

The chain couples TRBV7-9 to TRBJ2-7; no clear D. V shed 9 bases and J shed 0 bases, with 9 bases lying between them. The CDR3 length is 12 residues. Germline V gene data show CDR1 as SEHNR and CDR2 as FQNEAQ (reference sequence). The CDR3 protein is CASIGSSYEQYF. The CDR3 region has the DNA TGTGCCAGTATCGGCAGCTCCTACGAGCAGTACTTC.

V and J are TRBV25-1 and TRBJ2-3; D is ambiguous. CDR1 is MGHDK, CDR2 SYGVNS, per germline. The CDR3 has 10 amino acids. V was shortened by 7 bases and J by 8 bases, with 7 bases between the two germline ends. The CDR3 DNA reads TGTGCCAGCATGTCCTTTACGCAGTATTTT. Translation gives CASMSFTQYF.

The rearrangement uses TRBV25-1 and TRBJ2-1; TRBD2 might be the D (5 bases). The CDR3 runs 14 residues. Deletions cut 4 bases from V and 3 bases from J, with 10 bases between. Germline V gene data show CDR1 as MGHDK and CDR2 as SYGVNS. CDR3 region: CASSGLPNYNEQFF. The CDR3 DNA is TGTGCCAGCAGTGGACTACCTAACTACAATGAGCAGTTCTTC.

The CDR3 loop is CASGTSGSYEQFF. The CDR3 DNA reads as TGTGCCAGCGGGACTAGCGGGAGTTATGAGCAGTTCTTC. J is TRBJ2-1 and V is TRBV11-3, with 14 bases matching TRBD2. The length of the CDR3 is 13 residues. Trimming removed 8 bases from V and 8 bases from J; junction bases left unmatched: 2. Germline V gives CDR1 SGHNT, CDR2 YENEEA.

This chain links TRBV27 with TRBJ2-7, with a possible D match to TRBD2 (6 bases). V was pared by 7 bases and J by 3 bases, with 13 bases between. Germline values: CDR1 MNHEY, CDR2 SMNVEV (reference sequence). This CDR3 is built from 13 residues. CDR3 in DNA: TGTGCCAGCAAGGAGGGGACTTACTACGAGCAGTACTTC. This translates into CASKEGTYYEQYF.

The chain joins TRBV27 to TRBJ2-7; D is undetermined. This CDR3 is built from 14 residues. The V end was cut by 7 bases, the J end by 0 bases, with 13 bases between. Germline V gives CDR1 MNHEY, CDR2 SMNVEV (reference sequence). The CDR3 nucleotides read TGTGCCAGCATGAATTTCGAGAGCTCCTACGAGCAGTACTTC. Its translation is CASMNFESSYEQYF.

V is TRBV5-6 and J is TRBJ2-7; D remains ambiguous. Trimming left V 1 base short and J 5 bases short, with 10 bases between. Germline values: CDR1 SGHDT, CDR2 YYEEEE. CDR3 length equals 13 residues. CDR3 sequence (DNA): TGTGCCAGCAGCTTGTCCGCAGGCGACGAGCAGTACTTC. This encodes CASSLSAGDEQYF.